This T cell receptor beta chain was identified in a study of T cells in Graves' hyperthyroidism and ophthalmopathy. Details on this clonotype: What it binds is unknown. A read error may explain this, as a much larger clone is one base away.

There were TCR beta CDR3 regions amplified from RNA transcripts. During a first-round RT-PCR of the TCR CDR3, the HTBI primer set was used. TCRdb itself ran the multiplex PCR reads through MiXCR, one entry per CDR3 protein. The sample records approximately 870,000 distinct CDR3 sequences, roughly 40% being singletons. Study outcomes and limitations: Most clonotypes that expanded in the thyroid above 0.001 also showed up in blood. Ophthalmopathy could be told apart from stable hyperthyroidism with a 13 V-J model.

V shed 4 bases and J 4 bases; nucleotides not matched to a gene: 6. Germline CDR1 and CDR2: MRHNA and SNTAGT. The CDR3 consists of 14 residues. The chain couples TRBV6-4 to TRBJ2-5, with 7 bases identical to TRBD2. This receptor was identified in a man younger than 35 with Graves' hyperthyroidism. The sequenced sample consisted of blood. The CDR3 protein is CASSGLAPSETQYF. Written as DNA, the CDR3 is TGTGCCAGCAGTGGACTAGCACCCTCAGAGACCCAGTACTTC.